This is a list of T cell receptor beta chains from one sample in a study of blood T cell repertoires in COVID-19. Measured with immunoSEQ multiplex PCR; TCRdb has only the in-frame clones, and not every one. The sample lists approximately 28,000 clones; more than 90% were seen once. The sample comprised peripheral blood. Receptors originate from a man in his sixties or seventies with active or convalescent COVID-19. The CDR3 runs from the conserved cysteine through the conserved F or W. D genes are given only for firm matches. Only some rows state a clone size, as once, few, many or a class for expanded clones.

cdr3_nt cdr3_aa j_call clone_size v_call d_call
TGCGCCAGCAGCTTGGATGGTAGCGGGAGAATTGAGCAGTTCTTC CASSLDGSGRIEQFF TRBJ2-1 NA TRBV5-1 TRBD2
TGTGCCAGCAGCTTAGTCTCTAGCGGGGACAATGAGCAGTTCTTC CASSLVSSGDNEQFF TRBJ2-1 once TRBV7-9 TRBD2
TGTGCCAGCAGCACTTCGACAGGGAGTAAGACCCAGTACTTC CASSTSTGSKTQYF TRBJ2-5 NA TRBV7-2 TRBD1
TGTGCCAGCTCACCGCCCCGGACAGGTAACAATGAGCAGTTCTTC CASSPPRTGNNEQFF TRBJ2-1 NA TRBV18 TRBD1
TGTGCCAGCTCACCACCTCAGGGGGCCAGGGGAAATGAGCAGTTCTTC CASSPPQGARGNEQFF TRBJ2-1 NA TRBV18 TRBD1
TGTGCCAGTCGGCCTAGCGGGGTGTATACGCAGTATTTT CASRPSGVYTQYF TRBJ2-3 NA TRBV19 TRBD2
TGCAGCGCCACCTTGACAGGGAACTATGGCTACACCTTC CSATLTGNYGYTF TRBJ1-2 NA TRBV29-1 TRBD1
TGTGCCTGGAGTCCCCCTTGGCCCCAGCATTTT CAWSPPWPQHF TRBJ1-5 NA TRBV30 NA
TGTGCCAGCGCCGTGGGCAGAACAAATTTCTATGGCTACACCTTC CASAVGRTNFYGYTF TRBJ1-2 NA TRBV6-5 NA
TGTGCCAGCAGCTTTTCGTCTGGCACAGATACGCAGTATTTT CASSFSSGTDTQYF TRBJ2-3 NA TRBV11-3 NA
TGCGCCAGCAGCGCCGGGGGTGGGAACACTGAAGCTTTCTTT CASSAGGGNTEAFF TRBJ1-1 NA TRBV5-1 NA
TGTGCCAGCAGCCCTGGACTAGCGGGAGGGCTAATCACAGATACGCAGTATTTT CASSPGLAGGLITDTQYF TRBJ2-3 NA TRBV7-9 TRBD2
TGCGCCAGCAGCTCGACAGGGGGTAACAATGAGCAGTTCTTC CASSSTGGNNEQFF TRBJ2-1 NA TRBV5-1 TRBD1
TGCGCCAGCAGCTTCTGGGGGGGTACTGAAGCTTTCTTT CASSFWGGTEAFF TRBJ1-1 NA TRBV5-1 NA
TGTGCCAGCAGCTTGACCGGGTCCTATGGCTACACCTTC CASSLTGSYGYTF TRBJ1-2 NA TRBV11-2 NA
TGTGCCAGTAGTATGGGGGGGGCTATCTACAATGAGCAGTTCTTC CASSMGGAIYNEQFF TRBJ2-1 NA TRBV19 NA
TGTGCCAGCAGCCCGAATAGCGGGGGGTACAATGAGCAGTTCTTC CASSPNSGGYNEQFF TRBJ2-1 NA TRBV3-1/TRBV3-2 TRBD2
TGTGCCAGCAGCTTAGTGTTAGTAAGACTAGCGGGGTACAATGAGCAGTTCTTC CASSLVLVRLAGYNEQFF TRBJ2-1 NA TRBV11-2 TRBD2
TGTGCCAGCAGCTCTACCTACGAGCAGTACTTC CASSSTYEQYF TRBJ2-7 NA TRBV6-2/TRBV6-3 NA
TGTGCCAGCAGCTTGGCCGGGACAGGGCCTAGGCCCCTCCACTTT CASSLAGTGPRPLHF TRBJ1-6 NA TRBV5-5 TRBD1
TGCGCCAGCAGCTTGGATGGCCGGACAGGGCAGGAGACCCAGTACTTC CASSLDGRTGQETQYF TRBJ2-5 NA TRBV5-1 TRBD1
TGTGCCAGCAGTCCCCGGACGGGAAATTCTTGGGGCTACACCTTC CASSPRTGNSWGYTF TRBJ1-2 NA TRBV6-5 NA
TGCAGCGTTGACGGACTAGCGGGAAAGACAGATACGCAGTATTTT CSVDGLAGKTDTQYF TRBJ2-3 NA TRBV29-1 TRBD2
TGTGCCAGCAGCCCACCGGGACTAGCGGATTTTAATGAGCAGTTCTTC CASSPPGLADFNEQFF TRBJ2-1 NA TRBV4-2 TRBD2
TGTGCCACCAGCCGCGGGACAGCTCAAGAGACCCAGTACTTC CATSRGTAQETQYF TRBJ2-5 once TRBV15 NA
TGTGCCAGCAGCGTACTAGGACAAAGGGATCAGCCCCAGCATTTT CASSVLGQRDQPQHF TRBJ1-5 NA TRBV9 NA
TGCGCCAGCAGCCAAGAGTTGGGCACGGGGGGCGGGACTGTCTCCTACGAGCAGTACTTC CASSQELGTGGGTVSYEQYF TRBJ2-7 NA TRBV4-1 NA
TGTGCCAGCAGCTTCGTTCTAAACGGGGGGTACTACGAGCAGTACTTC CASSFVLNGGYYEQYF TRBJ2-7 NA TRBV7-3 TRBD2
TGTGCCAGTACCCTGGAGTCGAGCACCGGGGAGCTGTTTTTT CASTLESSTGELFF TRBJ2-2 NA TRBV2 NA
TGTGCCAGCAGTCCCTCGGGGGTCTATGGCTACACCTTC CASSPSGVYGYTF TRBJ1-2 NA TRBV2 NA
TGTGCCAGCAGCAGAACCGGACAGGGGTATGGCTACACCTTC CASSRTGQGYGYTF TRBJ1-2 NA TRBV6-4 TRBD1
TGCGCCAGCAGCCAAGAGGGGGCAGCGGCCTCCTATGGCTACACCTTC CASSQEGAAASYGYTF TRBJ1-2 NA TRBV4-3 NA
TGTGCCAGCAGCCTCCGGCGGGGGACTGAAAAACTGTTTTTT CASSLRRGTEKLFF TRBJ1-4 NA TRBV4-2 NA
TGTGCCAGTAGTATAGTGGGGGGCTCCTATAATTCACCCCTCCACTTT CASSIVGGSYNSPLHF TRBJ1-6 NA TRBV19 NA
TGTGCCAGTAGTCTCGGTCGAGAAGCTTTCTTT CASSLGREAFF TRBJ1-1 NA TRBV19 NA
TGTGCCAGCAGCTTAACGGCGGGTTCCTCTGGAAACACCATATATTTT CASSLTAGSSGNTIYF TRBJ1-3 NA TRBV7-6 NA
TGTGCCAGCAGCTCCCTAGCGGGGGGCCAAGAGACCCAGTACTTC CASSSLAGGQETQYF TRBJ2-5 NA TRBV7-2 TRBD2
TGTGCCAGCAGCTTAACCGCTAGCGGGCCCACCGGGGAGCTGTTTTTT CASSLTASGPTGELFF TRBJ2-2 NA TRBV7-9 TRBD2
TGTGCCAGCAGCGTATCGGGACAGAACAATGAGCAGTTCTTC CASSVSGQNNEQFF TRBJ2-1 NA TRBV9 TRBD1
TGTGCCAGCTCACCACCCAGGGATGGGGCCAACGTCCTGACTTTC CASSPPRDGANVLTF TRBJ2-6 NA TRBV18 NA